The rows below give T cell receptor beta chains drawn from one sample of a study of blood T cell repertoires in COVID-19. Libraries were prepared by immunoSEQ multiplex PCR; TCRdb keeps only in-frame clonotypes and omits some of them. The sample lists roughly 250,000 clones, approximately 90% occurring once. The sample comprised peripheral blood. The receptors stem from a man aged 25-40 years with acute or convalescent COVID-19. Each CDR3 is given with its conserved first and last residue. A D gene is named only where the DNA matches it firmly. Size is omitted from some rows. Given values are once, few, many or a class for expanded clones.

J gene: TRBJ1-1; D gene: TRBD1; V gene: TRBV10-3; clone size: .; CDR3 DNA: TGTGCCATCAGTGATAAGGGGGCAGGGGATGCTTTCTTT; CDR3 protein: CAISDKGAGDAFF
J gene: TRBJ2-3; D gene: .; V gene: TRBV5-1; clone size: once; CDR3 DNA: TGCGCCAGCAGCCTTCCAGGCACAGATACGCAGTATTTT; CDR3 protein: CASSLPGTDTQYF
J gene: TRBJ1-5; D gene: .; V gene: TRBV4-1; clone size: .; CDR3 DNA: TGCGCCAGCAGCCAGGACGGGAGACGCAATCAGCCCCAGCATTTT; CDR3 protein: CASSQDGRRNQPQHF
J gene: TRBJ1-4; D gene: .; V gene: TRBV7-6; clone size: .; CDR3 DNA: TGTGCCAGCAGCTTAGAGTTACTGATTAATGAAAAACTGTTTTTT; CDR3 protein: CASSLELLINEKLFF
J gene: TRBJ2-1; D gene: TRBD2; V gene: TRBV5-1; clone size: .; CDR3 DNA: TGCGCCAGCAGCTTGGAGTCTAGCGGACGATACAATGAGCAGTTCTTC; CDR3 protein: CASSLESSGRYNEQFF
J gene: TRBJ2-1; D gene: TRBD2; V gene: TRBV6-4; clone size: .; CDR3 DNA: TGTGCCAGCAGTGCCCAAGCGGGGGTTACCTACAATGAGCAGTTCTTC; CDR3 protein: CASSAQAGVTYNEQFF
J gene: TRBJ1-3; D gene: TRBD1; V gene: TRBV10-3; clone size: .; CDR3 DNA: TGTGCCATCAGTGGGACAGGTATTATCTCTGGAAACACCATATATTTT; CDR3 protein: CAISGTGIISGNTIYF
J gene: TRBJ2-7; D gene: .; V gene: TRBV28; clone size: once; CDR3 DNA: TGTGCCAGCAGCCGCCAGGGACATAAGATCTACGAGCAGTACTTC; CDR3 protein: CASSRQGHKIYEQYF
J gene: TRBJ2-1; D gene: .; V gene: TRBV7-9; clone size: .; CDR3 DNA: TGTGCCAGCAGCTTAGGGCGGGCGGCCATCAATGAGCAGTTCTTC; CDR3 protein: CASSLGRAAINEQFF
J gene: TRBJ1-5; D gene: .; V gene: TRBV27; clone size: .; CDR3 DNA: TGTGCCAGCAGTTTTCGGGATAGCAATCAGCCCCAGCATTTT; CDR3 protein: CASSFRDSNQPQHF
J gene: TRBJ1-3; D gene: .; V gene: TRBV28; clone size: once; CDR3 DNA: TGTGCCAGCAGTTTGGGGCAATCTGGAAACACCATATATTTT; CDR3 protein: CASSLGQSGNTIYF
J gene: TRBJ2-7; D gene: .; V gene: TRBV12-3/TRBV12-4; clone size: .; CDR3 DNA: TGTGCCAGCAGCCGAGACTCCTACGAGCAGTACTTC; CDR3 protein: CASSRDSYEQYF
J gene: TRBJ2-3; D gene: .; V gene: TRBV28; clone size: .; CDR3 DNA: TGTGCCAGCAGTTCAGGGTTAAGCGCAGATACGCAGTATTTT; CDR3 protein: CASSSGLSADTQYF
J gene: TRBJ2-2; D gene: .; V gene: TRBV12-3/TRBV12-4; clone size: .; CDR3 DNA: TGTGCCAGCAGCACAGGGACCGGGGAGCTGTTTTTT; CDR3 protein: CASSTGTGELFF
J gene: TRBJ1-1; D gene: .; V gene: TRBV19; clone size: .; CDR3 DNA: TGTGCCAGTAGTATAGCAGGTGGGAACACTGAAGCTTTCTTT; CDR3 protein: CASSIAGGNTEAFF
J gene: TRBJ2-1; D gene: TRBD2; V gene: TRBV28; clone size: .; CDR3 DNA: TGTGCCAGCAGTTTCCTAGCGGGGGTTCGCAATGAGCAGTTCTTC; CDR3 protein: CASSFLAGVRNEQFF
J gene: TRBJ2-5; D gene: .; V gene: TRBV7-9; clone size: .; CDR3 DNA: TGTGCCAGCAGCTTATTGCCAGAAGAGACCCAGTACTTC; CDR3 protein: CASSLLPEETQYF
J gene: TRBJ2-5; D gene: .; V gene: TRBV3-1/TRBV3-2; clone size: .; CDR3 DNA: TGTGCCAGCAGCCGCAGGGGTTCGTCTCACCGGGAGACCCAGTACTTC; CDR3 protein: CASSRRGSSHRETQYF
J gene: TRBJ1-2; D gene: .; V gene: TRBV28; clone size: .; CDR3 DNA: TGTGCCAGCAGTTCACCTCAGGACAGCGCTAACTATGGCTACACCTTC; CDR3 protein: CASSSPQDSANYGYTF
J gene: TRBJ2-7; D gene: .; V gene: TRBV5-1; clone size: .; CDR3 DNA: TGCGCCAGCAGCTTTATCACGACAGACGAGCAGTACTTC; CDR3 protein: CASSFITTDEQYF
J gene: TRBJ1-2; D gene: .; V gene: TRBV3-1/TRBV3-2; clone size: .; CDR3 DNA: TGTGCCAGCAGCCAAGTTCCGATGAGCTATGGCTACACCTTC; CDR3 protein: CASSQVPMSYGYTF
J gene: TRBJ2-2; D gene: .; V gene: TRBV4-2; clone size: .; CDR3 DNA: TGTGCCAGCAGCCGAACGGGACTGCACACCGGGGAGCTGTTTTTT; CDR3 protein: CASSRTGLHTGELFF
J gene: TRBJ1-5; D gene: .; V gene: TRBV2; clone size: .; CDR3 DNA: TGTGCCAGCAGTGTGAGGAGGGATAGCAATCAGCCCCAGCATTTT; CDR3 protein: CASSVRRDSNQPQHF
J gene: TRBJ1-1; D gene: TRBD1; V gene: TRBV29-1; clone size: .; CDR3 DNA: TGCAGCGTTGAAATAGGGGACAGCACTGAAGCTTTCTTT; CDR3 protein: CSVEIGDSTEAFF
J gene: TRBJ2-7; D gene: .; V gene: TRBV4-2; clone size: .; CDR3 DNA: TGTGCCAGCAGCCTTGCGACTAGGGCCTACGAGCAGTACTTC; CDR3 protein: CASSLATRAYEQYF
J gene: TRBJ1-1; D gene: .; V gene: TRBV27; clone size: .; CDR3 DNA: TGTGCCAGCAGTCTGGACAAAGAGAACACTGAAGCTTTCTTT; CDR3 protein: CASSLDKENTEAFF
J gene: TRBJ1-5; D gene: .; V gene: TRBV28; clone size: .; CDR3 DNA: TGTGCCAGCAGTCTCAGCGCGGTCGGGGGCAATCAGCCCCAGCATTTT; CDR3 protein: CASSLSAVGGNQPQHF
J gene: TRBJ1-4; D gene: .; V gene: TRBV5-8; clone size: .; CDR3 DNA: TGTGCCAGCAGCTTGGATTTAGGCGGGGCAGTTAAAAAACTGTTTTTT; CDR3 protein: CASSLDLGGAVKKLFF
J gene: TRBJ2-1; D gene: TRBD2; V gene: TRBV5-1; clone size: .; CDR3 DNA: TGCGCCAGCAGCTCACTAGCGGGAGGACCCAATGAGCAGTTCTTC; CDR3 protein: CASSSLAGGPNEQFF
J gene: TRBJ1-1; D gene: .; V gene: TRBV5-1; clone size: .; CDR3 DNA: TGCGCCAGCAGCTTGGGCGGGAGTCAGGTGAACACTGAAGCTTTCTTT; CDR3 protein: CASSLGGSQVNTEAFF
J gene: TRBJ1-1; D gene: .; V gene: TRBV19; clone size: .; CDR3 DNA: TGTGCCAGTAGTATGTCCAGGGACACTGAAGCTTTCTTT; CDR3 protein: CASSMSRDTEAFF
J gene: TRBJ2-1; D gene: TRBD2; V gene: TRBV12-3/TRBV12-4; clone size: .; CDR3 DNA: TGTGCGACCAGGGGACTAGCGCTCAATGAGCAGTTCTTC; CDR3 protein: CATRGLALNEQFF
J gene: TRBJ2-7; D gene: .; V gene: TRBV28; clone size: .; CDR3 DNA: TGTGCCAGCAGGGAGAAGTACGAGCAGTACTTC; CDR3 protein: CASREKYEQYF
J gene: TRBJ1-6; D gene: .; V gene: TRBV6-4; clone size: .; CDR3 DNA: TGTGCCAGCAAGAAACAGAGCTCCTATAATTCACCCCTCCACTTT; CDR3 protein: CASKKQSSYNSPLHF
J gene: TRBJ2-7; D gene: TRBD2; V gene: TRBV4-1; clone size: .; CDR3 DNA: TGCGCCAGCAGCGACGGGACTAGCGGGAGGGATTTAATGTACGAGCAGTACTTC; CDR3 protein: CASSDGTSGRDLMYEQYF
J gene: TRBJ2-7; D gene: TRBD2; V gene: TRBV5-4; clone size: .; CDR3 DNA: TGTGCCAGCAGCTCCGCGGGGGGACCTCACGAGCAGTACTTC; CDR3 protein: CASSSAGGPHEQYF
J gene: TRBJ2-7; D gene: .; V gene: TRBV6-5; clone size: .; CDR3 DNA: TGTGCCAGCCGGATGGCAGGCTACTTTTACGAGCAGTACTTC; CDR3 protein: CASRMAGYFYEQYF
J gene: TRBJ2-6; D gene: TRBD1; V gene: TRBV30; clone size: .; CDR3 DNA: TGTGCCTGGAGTAAAGGGGGGGGACAGGGAAGCTCTGGGGCCAACGTCCTGACTTTC; CDR3 protein: CAWSKGGGQGSSGANVLTF
J gene: TRBJ1-2; D gene: TRBD1; V gene: TRBV29-1; clone size: .; CDR3 DNA: TGCAGCGCTCAGACAGGGGACACTAACTATGGCTACACCTTC; CDR3 protein: CSAQTGDTNYGYTF
J gene: TRBJ2-7; D gene: .; V gene: TRBV27; clone size: .; CDR3 DNA: TGTGCCAGCAGTTTAAAGGAGGGATCCTACGAGCAGTACTTC; CDR3 protein: CASSLKEGSYEQYF
J gene: TRBJ2-7; D gene: .; V gene: TRBV27; clone size: .; CDR3 DNA: TGTGCCAGCAGTTTGAAAGGGACTGTCTACGAGCAGTACTTC; CDR3 protein: CASSLKGTVYEQYF